Shown below are 9 T cell receptor beta chains from a single sample sequenced in a study of regulatory T cells in long-lasting Graves disease. The time point: newly diagnosed GD, antithyroid drugs for less than 3 months. Extracted PBMC RNA gave rise to the TCR library. HTBI primers from iRepertoire and Arm-PCR of CDR3 regions yielded the TCR beta libraries. One entry per CDR3 protein, called by TCRdb with MiXCR from the multiplex PCR reads. The data show roughly 440,000 distinct CDR3 sequences, 16% seen once. The data were also submitted as part of a second study, on T cells in Graves' hyperthyroidism and ophthalmopathy.

The sequenced sample was peripheral blood mononuclear cells (PBMCs), obtained at new diagnosis, from a patient treated with antithyroid drugs. The receptors come from a woman in her late teens or twenties with Graves disease.

This clonotype was detected many times. This chain connects TRBV7-2 to TRBJ2-7; 11 bases align to TRBD2. The CDR3 totals 16 residues. Losses at the gene ends were 6 bases for V and 4 bases for J; bases not matched to a gene: 11. The germline gives CDR1 SGHTA, CDR2 FQGNSA. CDR3 in amino acids: CASSSSLAGEGYEQYF. In nucleotides, the CDR3 is TGTGCCAGCAGTTCCTCACTAGCGGGAGAAGGGTACGAGCAGTACTTC.

This clonotype occurred many times. This chain joins TRBV12-3 or TRBV12-4 and TRBJ1-5, with D perhaps matching TRBD1 (6 bases). The CDR3 is made up of 15 amino acids. The V gene lost 6 bases and the J gene lost 5 bases, with 17 bases spanning the gap. The CDR3 loop reads CASRPSQGWDQPQHF. In nucleotides, the CDR3 is TGTGCCAGCAGACCTTCCCAGGGGTGGGATCAGCCCCAGCATTTT.

J is TRBJ2-1 and V is TRBV20-1, with TRBD2 as a possible D gene (5 bases). Trimming removed 3 bases from V and 0 bases from J, with 15 bases in between. CDR3 size: 16 residues. Looked up from germline, CDR1 is DFQATT and CDR2 is SNEGSKA (reference sequence). DNA of the CDR3: TGCAGTGCTAGCGATCCCCCGGGATTCTCCTACAATGAGCAGTTCTTC. It translates to CSASDPPGFSYNEQFF.

There are many counts of this clonotype. The chain couples TRBV10-1 to TRBJ2-3, with D hard to call. CDR1 and CDR2 (germline): WNHNN, SYGVQD (reference sequence). The CDR3 covers 17 residues. The V and J ends lost 2 bases and 6 bases respectively, with 21 bases between them. The CDR3 nucleotides are TGCGCCAGCAGTGAGGGGGATCAGTCTCTGAACGCGGATACGCAGTATTTT. It encodes CASSEGDQSLNADTQYF.

This clonotype was counted ten times or more. The rearrangement uses TRBV5-5 and TRBJ2-3; D remains ambiguous. Trimming took 4 bases from V and 4 from J, leaving 7 bases between them. CDR1 SGHKS and CDR2 YYEKEE come from the germline V gene (reference sequence). The CDR3 is 12 residues long. CDR3 bases: TGTGCCAGCAGCCTCCATCCAGATACGCAGTATTTT. Its protein is CASSLHPDTQYF.

This clonotype was seen at least ten times. This chain uses TRBV11-2 with TRBJ1-5; tentatively, D is TRBD1 (6 bases). With 0 bases removed from V and 3 bases from J, the gap between germline ends came to 9 bases. The CDR3 contains 15 residues. The germline CDR1 and CDR2 sequences are SGHAT and FQNNGV. In nucleotides, the CDR3 is TGTGCCAGCAGCTTAGATACAGGGTACAATCAGCCCCAGCATTTT. Translating gives CASSLDTGYNQPQHF.

This clonotype was seen at least ten times. The rearrangement joins TRBV7-3 to TRBJ2-3, with TRBD2 matching over 9 bases. The germline CDR1 and CDR2 sequences are SGHTA and FQGTGA. This CDR3 has 15 residues. V lost 6 bases, J lost 2 bases, and 6 bases stayed unmatched. For the CDR3, the DNA is TGTGCCAGCAGTTCTAGCGGGAAATCCACAGATACGCAGTATTTT. Residues: CASSSSGKSTDTQYF.

Many counts were recorded for this clonotype. This rearrangement joins TRBV6-1 to TRBJ2-7, with 8 bases identical to TRBD1. Germline V gene sequence: CDR1 MNHNS, CDR2 SASEGT. J gave up 3 bases and V 5 bases, and 6 bases lay outside the gene matches. CDR3 length: 14 residues. The CDR3: CASSPGGHGYEQYF. The DNA for the CDR3 is TGTGCCAGCAGTCCAGGGGGCCACGGCTACGAGCAGTACTTC.

This clonotype was observed at least ten times. This chain links TRBV7-9 with TRBJ2-5; D is ambiguous. Deletions cut 1 base from V and 4 bases from J, with 4 bases between. Germline assignment: CDR1 SEHNR and CDR2 FQNEAQ (reference sequence). There are 12 residues in the CDR3. CDR3 amino acids: CASSLDSETQYF. The CDR3 DNA reads as TGTGCCAGCAGCTTAGATTCAGAGACCCAGTACTTC.